A single T cell receptor beta chain is shown here with its context. J gave up 2 bases and V 5 bases, and 10 bases lay outside the gene matches. Germline V lookup: CDR1 LNHDA, CDR2 SQIVND (reference sequence). CDR3 length: 16 residues. In the authors' workflow: Estimated nucleated cell counts came from reference gene primer amplification. Assay used: immunoSEQ multiplex PCR; TCRdb lists only in-frame clones, some missing. The V and J calls and clone size are taken from that table; D and trimming were inferred from the DNA. In the table there are 290,000 or so clones, 85% to 90% of which are singletons. The data are from a study of blood T cell repertoires in COVID-19. Overall study context: Donors in the United States, Italy and Spain gave samples during acute or convalescent COVID-19. In each case, the material was cDNA or gDNA derived from T cells, B-cell-depleted T cells, or PBMCs.

This receptor was obtained from an older man with acute or convalescent COVID-19. The chain carries TRBV19 and TRBJ2-3, with 7 bases aligning to TRBD2. Sequencing was carried out using peripheral blood. CDR3 DNA: TGTGCCAGTAGTCTACCTAGCGGAGGTAACACAGATACGCAGTATTTT. Its protein product is CASSLPSGGNTDTQYF.